This T cell receptor beta chain was captured in a study of PD-1 blockade in classical Hodgkin lymphoma. Findings of the study overall: Repertoire differences lack defined causes, possibly disease activity or prior therapy. Newly diagnosed patients reportedly had lower baseline TCR diversity than healthy donors.

Repertoires were generated with immunoSEQ multiplex PCR, while TCRdb's copy carries only in-frame clones and drops some. This table has tens of thousands of clones, roughly 94% appearing once. In germline, CDR1 is SGHDN, CDR2 FVKESK. CDR3 length: 16 amino acids. V gave up 4 bases and J gave up 9 bases; unmatched junction bases: 16. This sample's time point: newly diagnosed, previously untreated cHL patient sample. The study compared against PBMCs from newly diagnosed, untreated classical Hodgkin lymphoma. With regard to this clone: Its antigen is not identified.

This sequence joins TRBV14 and TRBJ2-3; the match to TRBD2 covers 7 bases. The clonotype was recovered from a human donor with classical Hodgkin lymphoma. The sequencing sample was made of peripheral blood mononuclear cells (PBMCs). CDR3 DNA: TGTGCCAGCAGCCCATCGGCTAGCGGCGCTGCGGGCACGCAGTATTTT. Translating it yields CASSPSASGAAGTQYF.